The rows below give T cell receptor beta chains drawn from one sample of a study of blood T cell repertoires in COVID-19. Data came from immunoSEQ multiplex PCR; TCRdb stores just in-frame clones and leaves some out. The data show about 200,000 clones, approximately 81% seen once. Material: peripheral blood. The receptors were sampled from a person between 65 and 79 years old with COVID-19, enrolled during active disease. Both conserved end residues are part of each CDR3. Each record gives: V gene, J gene, CDR3 protein.

>TRBV2|TRBJ2-7
CASRLTSGRAVDEQYF
>TRBV29-1|TRBJ2-3
CSVEVSSGGYADTQYF
>TRBV3-1/TRBV3-2|TRBJ1-2
CASSQDRRDGYTF
>TRBV3-1/TRBV3-2|TRBJ2-6
CASSPRSGGANVLTF
>TRBV14|TRBJ1-6
CASSVRQDSPLHF
>TRBV5-1|TRBJ2-1
CASSLALAGGNEQFF
>TRBV30|TRBJ1-3
CAWSTISGNTIYF
>TRBV6-1|TRBJ2-7
CASSETQGLYEQYF
>TRBV6-1|TRBJ2-3
CASSEAGLAEQTDTQYF
>TRBV4-3|TRBJ2-3
CASSQDGRGVSTDTQYF
>TRBV6-6|TRBJ1-5
CASHQGGRRQPQHF
>TRBV11-3|TRBJ2-5
CASSLGTGQKETQYF
>TRBV15|TRBJ1-1
CATSRKRDTEAFF
>TRBV5-1|TRBJ2-3
CASSGVGQLTDTQYF